The present T cell receptor (beta chain) was sequenced within a study of blood T cells in healthy people across ages. Combining a sample-barcoded 5' primer with a J-beta primer mix, a second PCR ran for roughly 7 to 11 cycles. TCRdb passed the 5' RACE reads through MiXCR, listing each CDR3 protein once. The table lists over 1.5 million distinct CDR3 sequences, roughly 50% of them singletons. Germline lookup yields CDR1 SQVTM and CDR2 ANQGSEA. Between the trimmed V and J ends, which lost 8 bases and 4 bases, there was a span of 7 bases. CDR3 length: 10 residues. This clonotype originated in a woman between 40 and 50 years old in good health. Sequencing was done on a sample of blood. The rearrangement links TRBV29-1 to TRBJ2-3; D remains unclear. This chain's CDR3 is CSYLPDTQYF. CDR3 nucleotides: TGCAGCTACCTCCCAGATACGCAGTATTTT.